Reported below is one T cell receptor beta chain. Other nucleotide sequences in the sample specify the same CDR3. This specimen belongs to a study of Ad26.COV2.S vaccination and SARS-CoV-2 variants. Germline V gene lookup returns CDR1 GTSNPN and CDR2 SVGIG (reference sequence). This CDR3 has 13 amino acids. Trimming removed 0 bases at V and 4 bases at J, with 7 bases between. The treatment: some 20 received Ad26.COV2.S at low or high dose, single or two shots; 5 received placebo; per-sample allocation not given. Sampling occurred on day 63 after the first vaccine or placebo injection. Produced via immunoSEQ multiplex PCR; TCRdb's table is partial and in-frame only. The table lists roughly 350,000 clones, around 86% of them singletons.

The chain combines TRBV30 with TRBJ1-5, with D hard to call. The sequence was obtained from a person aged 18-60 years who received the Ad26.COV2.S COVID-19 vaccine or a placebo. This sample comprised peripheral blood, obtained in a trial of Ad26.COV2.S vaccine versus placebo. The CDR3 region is CAWSVRGNQPQHF. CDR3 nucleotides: TGTGCCTGGAGTGTTCGAGGGAATCAGCCCCAGCATTTT.